The next 10 T cell receptor beta chains were all read from a single sample in a study of cytotoxic CD8 clonotypes in ibrutinib-treated CLL. Method: immunoSEQ multiplex PCR; TCRdb's copy keeps in-frame clones and lacks some. The sample has 53,000 or so clones, 50% to 60% seen once; the top ten hold under 30%. The sample was PBMCs, taken at disease progression, from a patient treated with ibrutinib. These receptor sequences come from a human donor with chronic lymphocytic leukemia.

The chain is built from TRBV10-3 and TRBJ2-2; D remains unclear. With 7 bases removed from V and 2 bases from J, the gap between germline ends came to 8 bases. Per the germline V gene, CDR1 is ENHRY and CDR2 is SYGVKD. This CDR3 spans 13 amino acids. The CDR3 region has the DNA TGTGCCATCACCTTCGAAAACACCGGGGAGCTGTTTTTT. This gives the protein CAITFENTGELFF.

This clone showed up just once. J is TRBJ2-6 and V is TRBV7-9; D is perhaps TRBD1 or TRBD2 (5 bases each). The CDR3 is 12 amino acids. The V gene's germline CDR1 is SEHNR and CDR2 FQNEAQ (reference sequence). The CDR3 region has the DNA TGTGCTGGGGGTGCTGGGGCCAACGTCCTGACTTTC. It is translated as CAGGAGANVLTF.

In its sample, this clone was seen a few times. This chain connects TRBV28 to TRBJ2-7; 7 nucleotides line up with TRBD1. V lost 3 bases, J lost 6 bases, and 2 bases stayed unmatched. The CDR3 loop spans 12 amino acids. CDR1 is MDHEN, CDR2 SYDVKM, per germline. DNA for the CDR3: TGTGCCAGCAGTTTGTCAGGGGGCGAGCAGTACTTC. Its protein is CASSLSGGEQYF.

This clone turned up a few times. The V and J genes are TRBV6-1 and TRBJ2-1, with 10 nucleotides matching TRBD2. CDR1 is MNHNS and CDR2 is SASEGT in the germline V gene. The CDR3 covers 17 residues. Germline trimming cut 4 bases from V and 1 base from J; bases unmatched to any gene: 7. The CDR3 coding sequence is TGTGCCAGCAGTGCCCAACTAGCGGGGATTTCCTACAATGAGCAGTTCTTC. Its protein product is CASSAQLAGISYNEQFF.

The chain combines TRBV10-3 with TRBJ2-1; 8 bases are shared with TRBD2. The trim removed 10 bases at V and 5 bases at J, leaving 10 bases unmatched. The V gene's germline CDR1 is ENHRY and CDR2 SYGVKD. The CDR3 loop spans 14 amino acids. CDR3 DNA: TGTGCCACGGCGCGGGGGGAGGACGACAATGAGCAGTTCTTC. Protein sequence: CATARGEDDNEQFF.

V is TRBV19 and J is TRBJ2-4, with 12 bases that match TRBD1. The CDR3 consists of 15 residues. CDR1 and CDR2 from the germline V gene are LNHDA and SQIVND (reference sequence). The V segment lost 6 bases and the J segment 12 bases; nucleotides outside the gene matches: 12. CDR3 protein: CASSSGTGGIGAQYF. In nucleotides, the CDR3 is TGTGCCAGTAGCTCCGGGACAGGGGGCATTGGCGCTCAGTACTTC.

The chain couples TRBV29-1 to TRBJ2-3, with no clear D. The CDR3 runs to 11 residues. Germline assignment: CDR1 SQVTM and CDR2 ANQGSEA. The V end was cut by 7 bases, the J end by 4 bases, with 9 bases between. Here the CDR3 reads CSGGHSDTQYF. The CDR3 coding sequence is TGCAGCGGGGGTCATTCAGATACGCAGTATTTT.

V gene TRBV27 combines with J gene TRBJ1-5; TRBD1 is a possible D gene (5 bases). Per the germline V gene, CDR1 is MNHEY and CDR2 is SMNVEV (reference sequence). The ends were cut back, 2 bases at V and 3 bases at J, with 14 bases in the middle. CDR3 length equals 16 residues. CDR3 in amino acids: CASSLGARGANQPQHF. In DNA, the CDR3 is TGTGCCAGCAGTTTAGGGGCTAGAGGGGCCAATCAGCCCCAGCATTTT.

The chain couples TRBV30 to TRBJ2-7, with TRBD2 matching 7 bases. Germline assignment: CDR1 GTSNPN and CDR2 SVGIG (reference sequence). The V and J ends lost 6 bases and 6 bases, in that order; junction bases with no gene match: 8. This CDR3 is 12 amino acids long. Written as DNA, the CDR3 is TGTGCCTGTAGCCTCGGGAGGCGCGAGCAGTACTTC. Translating it yields CACSLGRREQYF.

The chain combines TRBV2 with TRBJ2-3; 10 positions match TRBD1. CDR1 is SNHLY and CDR2 is FYNNEI in the germline V gene. Losses at the gene ends were 10 bases for V and 9 bases for J; bases not matched to a gene: 13. The CDR3 extends over 14 amino acids. This chain's CDR3 is CATLRDRGLETQYF. CDR3 DNA sequence: TGTGCCACACTACGGGACAGGGGCTTAGAGACGCAGTATTTT.